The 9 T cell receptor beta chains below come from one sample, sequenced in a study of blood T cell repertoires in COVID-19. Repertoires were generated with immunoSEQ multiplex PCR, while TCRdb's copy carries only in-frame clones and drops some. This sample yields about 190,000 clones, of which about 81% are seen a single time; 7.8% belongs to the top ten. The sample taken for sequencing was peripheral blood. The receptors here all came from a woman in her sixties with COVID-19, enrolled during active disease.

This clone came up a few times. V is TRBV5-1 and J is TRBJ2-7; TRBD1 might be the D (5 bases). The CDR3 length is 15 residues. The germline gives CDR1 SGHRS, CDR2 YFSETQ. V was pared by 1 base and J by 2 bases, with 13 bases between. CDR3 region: CASSLYPRQTYEQYF. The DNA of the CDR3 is TGCGCCAGCAGCTTGTACCCCCGACAGACCTACGAGCAGTACTTC. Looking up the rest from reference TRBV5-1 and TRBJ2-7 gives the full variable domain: KAGVTQTPRYLIKTRGQQVTLSCSPISGHRSVSWYQQTPGQGLQFLFEYFSETQRNKGNFPGRFSGRQFSNSRSEMNVSTLELGDSALYLCASSLYPRQTYEQYFGPGTRLTVT.

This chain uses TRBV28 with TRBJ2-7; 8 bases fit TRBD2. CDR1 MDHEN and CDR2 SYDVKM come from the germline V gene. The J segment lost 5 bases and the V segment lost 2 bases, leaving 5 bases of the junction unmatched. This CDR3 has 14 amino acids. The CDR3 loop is CASSLSLSGDEQYV. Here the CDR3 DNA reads TGTGCCAGCAGTTTAAGTCTTAGCGGGGACGAGCAGTACGTC.

Here the CDR3 DNA reads TGTGCCAGCAGCCCAACCGGGAACACCTACGAGCAGTACGTC. Translating it yields CASSPTGNTYEQYV. The chain is built from TRBV5-6 and TRBJ2-7; tentative D call: TRBD2 (5 bases). The germline gives CDR1 SGHDT, CDR2 YYEEEE. Trimming cost V 4 bases and J 2 bases, with 13 bases left between them. The CDR3 contains 14 residues.

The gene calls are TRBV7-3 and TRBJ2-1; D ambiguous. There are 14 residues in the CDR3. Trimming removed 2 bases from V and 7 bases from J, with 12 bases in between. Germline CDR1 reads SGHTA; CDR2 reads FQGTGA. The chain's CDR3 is CASSLSRSSNEQFF. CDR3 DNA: TGTGCCAGCAGCTTATCCCGCAGTTCAAATGAGCAGTTCTTC.

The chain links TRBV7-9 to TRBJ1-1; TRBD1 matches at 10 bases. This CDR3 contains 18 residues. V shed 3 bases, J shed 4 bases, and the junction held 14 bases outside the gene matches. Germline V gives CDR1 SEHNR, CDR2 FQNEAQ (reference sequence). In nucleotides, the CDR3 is TGTGCCAGCAGCTTGCCTAGGACAGGGGGAAAATTGAGCACTGAAGCTTTCTTT. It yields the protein CASSLPRTGGKLSTEAFF.

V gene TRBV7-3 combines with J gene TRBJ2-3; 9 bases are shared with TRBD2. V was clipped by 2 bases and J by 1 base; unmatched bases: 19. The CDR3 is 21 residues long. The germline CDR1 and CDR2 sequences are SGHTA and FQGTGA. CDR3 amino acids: CASSLGSASGTLGRGTDTQYF. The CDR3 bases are TGTGCCAGCAGCTTAGGATCGGCTAGCGGGACCTTAGGGCGGGGCACAGATACGCAGTATTTT.

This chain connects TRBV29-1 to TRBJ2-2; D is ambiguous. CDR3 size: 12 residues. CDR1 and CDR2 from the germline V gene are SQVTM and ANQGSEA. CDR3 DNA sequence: TGCACCGCCAGTTATAACACCGGGGAGCTGTTTTTT. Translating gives CTASYNTGELFF.

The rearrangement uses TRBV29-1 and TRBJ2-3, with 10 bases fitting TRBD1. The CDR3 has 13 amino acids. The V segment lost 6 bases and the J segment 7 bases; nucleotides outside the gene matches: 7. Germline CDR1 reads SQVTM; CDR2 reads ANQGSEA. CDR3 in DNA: TGCAGCGTCGCGGGACAGGGGTTTAATACGCAGTATTTT. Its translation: CSVAGQGFNTQYF.

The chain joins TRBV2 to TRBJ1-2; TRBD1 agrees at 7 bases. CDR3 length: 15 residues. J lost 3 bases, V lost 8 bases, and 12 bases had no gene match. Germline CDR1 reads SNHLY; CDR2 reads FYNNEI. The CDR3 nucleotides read TGTGCCAGCTCCAGGGACAGAGCGGACGACTATGGCTACACCTTC. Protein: CASSRDRADDYGYTF.